The 18 T cell receptor beta chains given below trace back to one sample, sequenced in a study of human T cells and chemical hapten exposure. Documented time point: pre-sensitization, week 0. The sample's treatment: therapeutic diphenylcyclopropenone sensitization with weekly scalp DPC. TCRdb called the RACE reads again in MiXCR, with one record for every CDR3 protein. The sample has fewer than 300,000 distinct CDR3 sequences; about 9% are singletons. The sequenced sample was whole blood, obtained in connection with sensitization to the hapten diphenylcyclopropenone (DPC). The receptor set was obtained from a woman in her thirties or forties with alopecia areata. Some clones in this sample may be carry-over from other donors' samples.

The chain recombines TRBV20-1 with TRBJ1-4; D is perhaps TRBD1 (5 bases). CDR1 DFQATT and CDR2 SNEGSKA come from the germline V gene (reference sequence). Between the trimmed V and J ends, which lost 3 bases and 5 bases, there was a span of 10 bases. The CDR3 consists of 13 residues. The CDR3 nucleotides are TGCAGTGCTAGGCGGGGGAGGAATGAAAAACTGTTTTTT. Protein: CSARRGRNEKLFF.

The chain carries TRBV29-1 and TRBJ1-4; 9 bases align to TRBD1. V lost 6 bases, J lost 7 bases, and 6 bases stayed unmatched. CDR1 and CDR2 from the germline V gene are SQVTM and ANQGSEA. This CDR3 is built from 13 residues. The CDR3 here is CSVQQGASEKLFF. In DNA, the CDR3 is TGCAGCGTACAACAGGGGGCAAGTGAAAAACTGTTTTTT.

This clonotype has at least ten counts. The rearrangement uses TRBV15 and TRBJ1-4; D gene unclear. This CDR3 is built from 16 residues. Germline CDR1 reads LNHNV; CDR2 reads YYDKDF (reference sequence). Trimming left V 0 bases short and J 4 bases short, with 12 bases between. The CDR3 loop is CATSRDLAADNEKLFF. The CDR3 nucleotides are TGTGCCACCAGCAGAGATCTGGCGGCGGATAATGAAAAACTGTTTTTT.

Only a few counts were recorded for this clonotype. The chain employs TRBV18 and TRBJ2-7, with D perhaps assigned TRBD1 or TRBD2 (5 bases each). The CDR3 consists of 14 residues. Germline assignment: CDR1 KGHSH and CDR2 LQKENI. V lost 6 bases, J lost 2 bases, and 14 bases lay in between. The CDR3: CASSVGTPPYEQYF. CDR3 DNA: TGTGCCAGCTCGGTCGGGACGCCCCCCTACGAGCAGTACTTC.

This chain connects TRBV28 to TRBJ2-1; weak D call: TRBD2 (7 bases). CDR1 and CDR2 (germline): MDHEN, SYDVKM. V was shortened by 2 bases and J by 7 bases, with 12 bases between the two germline ends. The CDR3 covers 14 residues. The CDR3 region has the DNA TGTGCCAGCAGTTTACGAAGGGGGGGGAATGAGCAGTTCTTC. Its protein is CASSLRRGGNEQFF.

This clonotype was seen only a few times. The chain has TRBV10-3 and TRBJ2-7; TRBD1 agrees at 10 bases. This CDR3 contains 15 residues. Germline values: CDR1 ENHRY, CDR2 SYGVKD. The V gene end was trimmed by 3 bases and the J gene end by 2 bases; junction bases not matched to a gene: 4. This CDR3 reads CAISDRTGGTYEQYF. CDR3 nucleotides: TGTGCCATCAGTGATAGGACAGGGGGAACCTACGAGCAGTACTTC.

This clonotype came up a few times. The chain carries TRBV28 and TRBJ1-6; no reliable D call. Germline CDR1 is MDHEN and CDR2 is SYDVKM. There are 15 residues in the CDR3. V was shortened by 4 bases and J by 7 bases, with 14 bases between the two germline ends. The CDR3 coding sequence is TGTGCCAGCAGTTCTCCGGCAGGCTTGAATTCACCCCTCCACTTT. This codes for CASSSPAGLNSPLHF.

This clonotype was found a few times. This rearrangement joins TRBV29-1 to TRBJ2-3, with TRBD2 matching over 13 bases. CDR1 and CDR2 (germline): SQVTM, ANQGSEA. There are 14 residues in the CDR3. V gave up 7 bases and J gave up 5 bases; unmatched junction bases: 6. In nucleotides, the CDR3 is TGCAGCGCCTTACTAGCGGGAGGGCTAGATACGCAGTATTTT. It codes for CSALLAGGLDTQYF.

The table lists this clonotype with a few counts. The V call is TRBV10-3, the J call TRBJ2-1; D not resolved. The V end lost 0 bases, the J end lost 2 bases, and 11 bases lay between the germline ends. Germline CDR1 and CDR2: ENHRY and SYGVKD. The CDR3 extends over 16 amino acids. The CDR3: CAISESVLVPYNEQFF. The CDR3, as DNA: TGTGCCATCAGTGAGTCTGTCTTAGTTCCCTACAATGAGCAGTTCTTC.

This clonotype was counted a few times. The chain couples TRBV7-6 to TRBJ2-7; 13 bases line up with TRBD2. The trim removed 0 bases at V and 0 bases at J, leaving 5 bases unmatched. Per the germline V gene, CDR1 is SGHVS and CDR2 is FNYEAQ. The CDR3 length is 18 residues. For the CDR3, the DNA is TGTGCCAGCAGCTTAGCTCCGGGACTAGCGGGATTCTCCTACGAGCAGTACTTC. It specifies CASSLAPGLAGFSYEQYF.

There are many counts of this clonotype. The chain combines TRBV29-1 with TRBJ1-5, with D unclear. Trimming removed 2 bases at V and 7 bases at J, with 12 bases between. The CDR3 is 13 residues long. CDR1 and CDR2 from the germline V gene are SQVTM and ANQGSEA. The CDR3 DNA reads as TGCAGCGTTGAACTGGGAATGAGCCAGCCCCAGCATTTT. Protein: CSVELGMSQPQHF.

This clonotype was found a few times. The chain links TRBV10-3 to TRBJ2-3; the D is unclear. V lost 10 bases and J 3 bases, leaving 14 bases between the germline ends. Germline V CDR1 and CDR2: ENHRY, SYGVKD. The CDR3 has 13 residues. The CDR3 DNA reads TGTGCCACGGCCGGAGTAGGGACAGATACGCAGTATTTT. Encoded protein: CATAGVGTDTQYF.

This clonotype was seen repeatedly, ten times or more. The chain uses TRBV10-3 and TRBJ1-5, with D perhaps TRBD1 (6 bases). V shed 8 bases and J shed 1 base, with 9 bases lying between them. Per the germline V gene, CDR1 is ENHRY and CDR2 is SYGVKD. The CDR3 loop spans 13 amino acids. CDR3 DNA: TGTGCCATCTCAGGGGAAAGCAATCAGCCCCAGCATTTT. It translates to CAISGESNQPQHF.

Details on this clonotype: A much larger clonotype is one base distant, so this may be a read error. The chain uses TRBV12-3 or TRBV12-4 and TRBJ2-4; D gene ambiguous. Trimming left V 5 bases short and J 0 bases short, with 8 bases between. CDR3 length: 14 amino acids. CDR3 nucleotide sequence: TGTGCCAGCAGTCCAGAACTAGCCAAAAACATTCAGTACTTC. It translates to CASSPELAKNIQYF.

This clonotype came up a few times. The V call is TRBV28, the J call TRBJ2-5, with D perhaps given as TRBD1 or TRBD2 (6 bases each). Germline assignment: CDR1 MDHEN and CDR2 SYDVKM. The CDR3 runs 15 residues. Trimming cost V 6 bases and J 5 bases, with 19 bases left between them. CDR3 DNA: TGTGCCAGCAGAGGGGGGTCCGGGTCCAGGGAGACCCAGTACTTC. Its protein product is CASRGGSGSRETQYF. The whole variable domain, remainder taken from reference TRBV28 and TRBJ2-5, is DVKVTQSSRYLVKRTGEKVFLECVQDMDHENMFWYRQDPGLGLRLIYFSYDVKMKEKGDIPEGYSVSREKKERFSLILESASTNQTSMYLCASRGGSGSRETQYFGPGTRLLVL.

This clonotype has ten or more counts. CDR3 amino acids: CATSDVQGGYGYTF. Written as DNA, the CDR3 is TGTGCCACCAGTGATGTACAGGGGGGTTATGGCTACACCTTC. This rearrangement joins TRBV24-1 to TRBJ1-2; 8 nucleotides agree with TRBD1. Germline V gene lookup returns CDR1 KGHDR and CDR2 SFDVKD. The CDR3 length is 14 residues. J lost 5 bases, V lost 3 bases, and 4 bases had no gene match.

This clonotype was observed a few times. The chain has TRBV5-1 and TRBJ1-3, with a possible D match to TRBD1 (6 bases). The CDR3 consists of 18 residues. The germline gives CDR1 SGHRS, CDR2 YFSETQ. The V end was cut by 3 bases, the J end by 0 bases, with 19 bases between. In nucleotides, the CDR3 is TGCGCCAGCAGCTCGGCCACCGGACAGAAACTCTCTGGAAACACCATATATTTT. It codes for CASSSATGQKLSGNTIYF. Full variable domain (remainder filled in from reference TRBV5-1 and TRBJ1-3): KAGVTQTPRYLIKTRGQQVTLSCSPISGHRSVSWYQQTPGQGLQFLFEYFSETQRNKGNFPGRFSGRQFSNSRSEMNVSTLELGDSALYLCASSSATGQKLSGNTIYFGEGSWLTVV.

This clonotype was counted at least ten times. The rearrangement uses TRBV7-2 and TRBJ2-3, with 9 nucleotides matching TRBD2. Germline loops: CDR1 SGHTA, CDR2 FQGNSA. The CDR3 totals 15 residues. V was clipped by 5 bases and J by 5 bases; unmatched bases: 8. This CDR3 is CASSPIAGVVDTQYF. CDR3 coding DNA: TGTGCCAGCAGCCCTATAGCGGGAGTTGTAGATACGCAGTATTTT.